A selection of T cell receptor beta chains follows, all from one sample in a study of cytomegalovirus exposure and HLA in healthy donors. Profiling relied on immunoSEQ multiplex PCR, and the TCRdb table lists in-frame clones only, not all of them. The sample carries roughly 120,000 clones, 77% recorded once. The sample was PBMCs. These receptors were taken from a man between 18 and 29 years old in good health and CMV-seropositive. The CDR3 runs from the conserved cysteine through the conserved F or W. The D gene is left open where the match is weak.

j_call: TRBJ2-3; v_call: TRBV19; d_call: -; cdr3_aa: CASSIGKADTQYF; cdr3_nt: TGTGCCAGTAGTATCGGGAAGGCGGATACGCAGTATTTT
j_call: TRBJ1-5; v_call: TRBV4-1; d_call: -; cdr3_aa: CASSQGQAANQPQHF; cdr3_nt: TGCGCCAGCAGCCAAGGGCAGGCCGCCAATCAGCCCCAGCATTTT
j_call: TRBJ1-2; v_call: TRBV7-3; d_call: TRBD1; cdr3_aa: CASSVGRGNYGYTF; cdr3_nt: TGTGCCAGCAGCGTCGGCAGGGGGAACTATGGCTACACCTTC
j_call: TRBJ1-3; v_call: TRBV9; d_call: -; cdr3_aa: CASSVGIGEIGNTIYF; cdr3_nt: TGTGCCAGCAGCGTAGGAATCGGGGAGATCGGAAACACCATATATTTT
j_call: TRBJ1-4; v_call: TRBV6-1; d_call: -; cdr3_aa: CASSESETGWTNEKLFF; cdr3_nt: TGTGCCAGCAGTGAATCCGAGACGGGTTGGACAAATGAAAAACTGTTTTTT
j_call: TRBJ1-4; v_call: TRBV19; d_call: -; cdr3_aa: CASRDEAGVGEKLFF; cdr3_nt: TGTGCCAGTAGAGATGAAGCGGGGGTGGGTGAAAAACTGTTTTTT
j_call: TRBJ2-1; v_call: TRBV6-4; d_call: -; cdr3_aa: CASSVRDSDYDEQFF; cdr3_nt: TGTGCCAGCAGTGTCCGGGATAGCGACTACGATGAGCAGTTCTTC
j_call: TRBJ2-1; v_call: TRBV9; d_call: TRBD2; cdr3_aa: CASSGTSGRSYNEQFF; cdr3_nt: TGCGCCAGCAGCGGGACTAGCGGGCGCTCCTACAATGAGCAGTTCTTC
j_call: TRBJ1-4; v_call: TRBV6-4; d_call: -; cdr3_aa: CASSAEGQSELFF; cdr3_nt: TGTGCCAGCAGTGCCGAAGGACAGTCGGAACTGTTTTTT
j_call: TRBJ1-6; v_call: TRBV9; d_call: TRBD1; cdr3_aa: CASSTGQGAPPLHF; cdr3_nt: TGTGCCAGCAGCACGGGACAGGGGGCGCCCCCCCTCCACTTT
j_call: TRBJ2-7; v_call: TRBV6-1; d_call: TRBD2; cdr3_aa: CASSELRGSSYEQYF; cdr3_nt: TGTGCCAGCAGTGAATTGCGGGGGAGCTCCTACGAGCAGTACTTC
j_call: TRBJ2-7; v_call: TRBV7-2; d_call: TRBD2; cdr3_aa: CASSRTSGSGYEQYF; cdr3_nt: TGTGCCAGCAGCCGGACTAGCGGGAGTGGCTACGAGCAGTACTTC
j_call: TRBJ2-1; v_call: TRBV7-9; d_call: -; cdr3_aa: CASSLEGKQFF; cdr3_nt: TGTGCCAGCAGCTTAGAGGGGAAGCAGTTCTTC